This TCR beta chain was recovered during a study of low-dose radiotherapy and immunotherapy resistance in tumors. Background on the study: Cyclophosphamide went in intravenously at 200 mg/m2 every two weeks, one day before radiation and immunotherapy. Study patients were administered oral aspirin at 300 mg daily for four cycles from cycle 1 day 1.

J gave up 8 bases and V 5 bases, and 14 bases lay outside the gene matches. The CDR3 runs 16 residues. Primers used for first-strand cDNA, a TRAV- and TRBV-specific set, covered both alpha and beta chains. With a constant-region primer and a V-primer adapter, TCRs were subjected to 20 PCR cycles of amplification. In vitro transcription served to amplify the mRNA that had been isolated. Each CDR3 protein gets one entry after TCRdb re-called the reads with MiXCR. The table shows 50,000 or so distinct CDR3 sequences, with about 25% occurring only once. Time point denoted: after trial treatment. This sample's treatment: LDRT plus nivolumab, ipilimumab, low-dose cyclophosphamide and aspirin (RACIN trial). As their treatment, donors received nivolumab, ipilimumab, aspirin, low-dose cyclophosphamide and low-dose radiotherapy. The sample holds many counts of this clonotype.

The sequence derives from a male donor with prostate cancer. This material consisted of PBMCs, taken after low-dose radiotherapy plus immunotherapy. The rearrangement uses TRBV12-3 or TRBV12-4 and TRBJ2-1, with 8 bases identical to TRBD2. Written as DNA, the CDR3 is TGTGCCAGCAGTCCTGCCCTGGGACTAGGGGGGGATGAGCAGTTCTTC. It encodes CASSPALGLGGDEQFF.